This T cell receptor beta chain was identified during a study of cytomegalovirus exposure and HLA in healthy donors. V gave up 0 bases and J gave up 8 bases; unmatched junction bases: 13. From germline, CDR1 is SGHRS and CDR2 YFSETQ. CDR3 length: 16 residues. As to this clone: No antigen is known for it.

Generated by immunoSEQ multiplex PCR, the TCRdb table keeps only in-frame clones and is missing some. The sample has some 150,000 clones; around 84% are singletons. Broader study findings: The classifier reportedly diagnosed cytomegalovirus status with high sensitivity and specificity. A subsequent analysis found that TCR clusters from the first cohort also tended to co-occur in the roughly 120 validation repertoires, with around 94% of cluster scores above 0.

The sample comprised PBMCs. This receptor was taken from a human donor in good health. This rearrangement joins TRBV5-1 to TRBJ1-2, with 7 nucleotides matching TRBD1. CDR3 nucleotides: TGCGCCAGCAGCTTGGCCAGAGACAGGGACTTTACAGGCTACACCTTC. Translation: CASSLARDRDFTGYTF.